These T cell receptor beta chains were read from a single sample in a study of OX40 agonist ivuxolimab in advanced cancers. The table came from immunoSEQ multiplex PCR; TCRdb's copy has only in-frame clones and leaves some out. The repertoire holds 53,000 or so clones, with nearly 80% as singletons. The sample in question was CD4+ or CD8+ T cells sorted from blood, obtained in a trial of the OX40 agonist ivuxolimab. Source of these receptors: an adult with an advanced solid tumor such as melanoma, head and neck, liver or kidney cancer. CDR3s include the opening cysteine and the closing phenylalanine or tryptophan. Fields, in order: V gene, D gene, clone size, J gene, CDR3 protein, CDR3 DNA. A D gene is named only where the DNA matches it firmly. Rows give clone size only sometimes, using once, few, many, or a class for an expanded clone.

>TRBV7-2|NA|NA|TRBJ1-2
CASSLARSSYGYTF
TGTGCCAGCAGCTTAGCCAGGTCCTCCTATGGCTACACCTTC
>TRBV5-1|NA|NA|TRBJ1-4
CASSLGGAPTNEKLFF
TGCGCCAGCAGCTTGGGAGGGGCCCCAACTAATGAAAAACTGTTTTTT
>TRBV28|NA|NA|TRBJ2-7
CASLGDRRVGYEQYF
TGTGCCAGCCTCGGGGACCGACGGGTCGGGTACGAGCAGTACTTC
>TRBV5-1|TRBD1|NA|TRBJ1-1
CASSLATGTGRGEAFF
TGCGCCAGCAGCTTGGCTACGGGGACAGGCAGGGGTGAAGCTTTCTTT
>TRBV30|NA|NA|TRBJ2-7
CAWSSQGLYEQYF
TGTGCCTGGAGTTCCCAAGGACTCTACGAGCAGTACTTC
>TRBV6-1|NA|NA|TRBJ2-4
CASSESSLAKNIQYF
TGTGCCAGCAGTGAGAGCAGTCTAGCCAAAAACATTCAGTACTTC
>TRBV19|TRBD1|NA|TRBJ1-1
CATDRELAFF
TGTGCCACCGACAGGGAGTTGGCTTTCTTT
>TRBV5-4|NA|NA|TRBJ2-5
CASSSLAGQETQYF
TGTGCCAGCAGCTCCCTGGCGGGGCAAGAGACCCAGTACTTC
>TRBV2|NA|NA|TRBJ1-2
CASSGGHGGYTF
TGTGCCAGCAGTGGGGGCCACGGGGGCTACACCTTC
>TRBV10-2|NA|NA|TRBJ1-3
CASRRPQSPGNTIYF
TGCGCCAGCCGCCGCCCTCAGTCCCCTGGAAACACCATATATTTT
>TRBV14|NA|NA|TRBJ2-3
CASSQSARGTQYF
TGTGCCAGCAGCCAAAGCGCGCGTGGTACGCAGTATTTT
>TRBV4-2|TRBD2|NA|TRBJ2-7
CASSQELGAASGSRSYEQYF
TGTGCCAGCAGCCAAGAGCTTGGGGCGGCTAGCGGGAGTCGATCCTACGAGCAGTACTTC
>TRBV28|NA|NA|TRBJ2-1
CASSLITGTRDEQFF
TGTGCCAGCAGTTTAATCACAGGGACGAGGGATGAGCAGTTCTTC
>TRBV25-1|NA|once|TRBJ2-5
CASSEGSGAQETQYF
TGTGCCAGCAGTGAAGGGTCGGGGGCTCAAGAGACCCAGTACTTC
>TRBV6-5|NA|NA|TRBJ1-2
CASSSLGTPYGYTF
TGTGCCAGCAGTTCCCTCGGGACACCCTATGGCTACACCTTC
>TRBV5-1|TRBD1|NA|TRBJ2-1
CASSLVQGALHEQFF
TGCGCCAGCAGCTTGGTCCAGGGGGCTCTCCATGAGCAGTTCTTC
>TRBV4-1|NA|NA|TRBJ2-3
CASSRGLRTSTDTQYF
TGCGCCAGCAGCCGGGGACTTAGGACTAGCACAGATACGCAGTATTTT
>TRBV11-2|NA|few|TRBJ2-1
CASRIKRGGEQFF
TGTGCCAGCCGAATAAAGAGGGGTGGTGAGCAGTTCTTC
>TRBV15|NA|NA|TRBJ1-2
CATSRVPPGYGYTF
TGTGCCACCAGCAGAGTCCCCCCAGGCTATGGCTACACCTTC
>TRBV7-2|NA|NA|TRBJ2-1
CASSPTASSYNEQFF
TGTGCCAGCAGCCCGACAGCTAGCTCCTACAATGAGCAGTTCTTC
>TRBV28|NA|NA|TRBJ1-2
CASSLKGDGYTF
TGTGCCAGCAGTTTAAAGGGGGATGGCTACACCTTC
>TRBV5-4|TRBD2|NA|TRBJ2-3
CASSLGGLAGGRAADTQYF
TGTGCCAGCAGCTTGGGGGGACTAGCGGGAGGGAGGGCCGCGGATACGCAGTATTTT
>TRBV7-2|TRBD2|NA|TRBJ2-5
CASSKAGAGETQYF
TGTGCCAGCAGCAAAGCGGGGGCCGGGGAGACCCAGTACTTC
>TRBV7-2|NA|NA|TRBJ1-2
CASSPSGGNYGYTF
TGTGCCAGCAGCCCATCGGGGGGAAATTATGGCTACACCTTC
>TRBV7-9|TRBD1|NA|TRBJ1-2
CASSLAGTGHGYTF
TGTGCCAGCAGCTTAGCGGGGACAGGGCATGGCTACACCTTC
>TRBV27|NA|once|TRBJ1-5
CASNRLGPGGNQPQHF
TGTGCCAGCAACCGCTTAGGACCGGGAGGCAATCAGCCCCAGCATTTT
>TRBV4-2|NA|NA|TRBJ2-1
CASSLKPDIQGEQFF
TGTGCCAGCAGCCTAAAGCCCGATATTCAGGGTGAGCAGTTCTTC
>TRBV19|NA|few|TRBJ2-1
CASSITKEQFF
TGTGCCAGTAGTATCACTAAAGAGCAGTTCTTC
>TRBV28|NA|NA|TRBJ2-7
CASRGDTLYEQYF
TGTGCCAGCAGGGGGGACACTCTCTACGAGCAGTACTTC
>TRBV19|TRBD1|NA|TRBJ2-2
CASTTLKTGVGELFF
TGTGCCAGTACCACCCTCAAGACAGGGGTCGGGGAGCTGTTTTTT
>TRBV5-1|NA|NA|TRBJ2-7
CASSLVGNRRDEQYF
TGCGCCAGCAGCTTGGTGGGCAACCGAAGAGACGAGCAGTACTTC
>TRBV15|TRBD2|NA|TRBJ2-1
CATSRPRSGSSLEQFF
TGTGCCACCAGCAGACCACGCAGCGGGAGTTCTCTTGAGCAGTTCTTC
>TRBV4-3|NA|NA|TRBJ2-7
CASSQDISAGFRFYEQYF
TGCGCCAGCAGCCAAGACATTAGCGCGGGGTTCAGGTTCTACGAGCAGTACTTC
>TRBV7-9|TRBD1|once|TRBJ1-1
CASSLAGTGGTEAFF
TGTGCCAGCAGCTTAGCCGGGACAGGTGGGACTGAAGCTTTCTTT